The rows below give T cell receptor beta chains drawn from one sample of a study of cytomegalovirus exposure and HLA in healthy donors. Assay used: immunoSEQ multiplex PCR; TCRdb lists only in-frame clones, some missing. This table has about 110,000 clones, around 77% appearing once. Specimen: PBMCs. Receptor source: a woman between 25 and 40 years old in good health and CMV-seropositive. Both conserved end residues are part of each CDR3. The D gene is left open where the match is weak. For some rows the clone size is stated as once, few or many, or as a class when expanded; others skip it.

abundance: .; d_gene: .; v_gene: TRBV7-9; j_gene: TRBJ1-2; CDR3aa: CASSELLNYGYTF; CDR3nt: TGTGCCAGCAGCGAATTACTTAACTATGGCTACACCTTC
abundance: .; d_gene: .; v_gene: TRBV11-2; j_gene: TRBJ2-3; CDR3aa: CASSPALAVADTQYF; CDR3nt: TGTGCCAGCAGTCCGGCGTTGGCGGTTGCAGATACGCAGTATTTT
abundance: once; d_gene: .; v_gene: TRBV19; j_gene: TRBJ2-5; CDR3aa: CASSSRRGEQYF; CDR3nt: TGTGCCAGTAGTTCTCGCCGTGGGGAGCAGTACTTC
abundance: .; d_gene: TRBD1; v_gene: TRBV10-3; j_gene: TRBJ2-6; CDR3aa: CAISPAPGTGPSGANVLTF; CDR3nt: TGTGCCATCAGTCCAGCTCCCGGGACAGGCCCCTCTGGGGCCAACGTCCTGACTTTC
abundance: .; d_gene: TRBD1; v_gene: TRBV18; j_gene: TRBJ1-2; CDR3aa: CASSPGQDYGYTF; CDR3nt: TGTGCCAGCTCACCTGGACAGGATTATGGCTACACCTTC
abundance: .; d_gene: .; v_gene: TRBV7-9; j_gene: TRBJ1-1; CDR3aa: CASSPLSKDTEAFF; CDR3nt: TGTGCCAGCAGCCCCCTATCCAAAGACACTGAAGCTTTCTTT
abundance: .; d_gene: TRBD2; v_gene: TRBV19; j_gene: TRBJ2-1; CDR3aa: CASSSDLGLASGPYNEQFF; CDR3nt: TGTGCCAGTAGTAGTGATCTTGGACTAGCGTCAGGGCCCTACAATGAGCAGTTCTTC
abundance: .; d_gene: TRBD1; v_gene: TRBV25-1; j_gene: TRBJ1-5; CDR3aa: CASSESGRGLSNQPQHF; CDR3nt: TGTGCCAGCAGTGAATCCGGCAGGGGGCTGAGCAATCAGCCCCAGCATTTT
abundance: .; d_gene: .; v_gene: TRBV10-3; j_gene: TRBJ2-7; CDR3aa: CAISWSGGFGNEQYF; CDR3nt: TGTGCCATCAGTTGGTCGGGCGGGTTCGGAAACGAGCAGTACTTC
abundance: .; d_gene: TRBD1; v_gene: TRBV29-1; j_gene: TRBJ2-1; CDR3aa: CSVGTGIWSYNEQFF; CDR3nt: TGCAGCGTGGGGACAGGGATTTGGTCCTACAATGAGCAGTTCTTC
abundance: .; d_gene: .; v_gene: TRBV27; j_gene: TRBJ1-1; CDR3aa: CASSPTRQDVLFF; CDR3nt: TGTGCCAGCAGTCCTACTAGACAGGATGTCCTTTTCTTT
abundance: .; d_gene: .; v_gene: TRBV6-1; j_gene: TRBJ2-7; CDR3aa: CASTSGTPVFNEQYF; CDR3nt: TGTGCCAGCACCTCCGGGACACCAGTCTTTAACGAGCAGTACTTC
abundance: few; d_gene: TRBD2; v_gene: TRBV5-1; j_gene: TRBJ2-7; CDR3aa: CASRQGTSGSGVHEQYF; CDR3nt: TGCGCCAGCAGACAAGGGACTAGCGGGAGTGGGGTCCACGAGCAGTACTTC
abundance: .; d_gene: .; v_gene: TRBV6-5; j_gene: TRBJ2-1; CDR3aa: CASSSGIEQFF; CDR3nt: TGTGCCAGCAGTTCAGGAATTGAGCAGTTCTTC
abundance: few; d_gene: .; v_gene: TRBV7-9; j_gene: TRBJ1-1; CDR3aa: CASSLAGRKEAFF; CDR3nt: TGTGCCAGCAGCTTAGCGGGGAGGAAAGAAGCTTTCTTT
abundance: .; d_gene: .; v_gene: TRBV13; j_gene: TRBJ2-3; CDR3aa: CASSPSFGRDTQYF; CDR3nt: TGTGCCAGCAGCCCTTCTTTTGGCAGAGATACGCAGTATTTT
abundance: .; d_gene: .; v_gene: TRBV30; j_gene: TRBJ2-3; CDR3aa: CAWIQTTDTQYF; CDR3nt: TGTGCCTGGATACAGACCACAGATACGCAGTATTTT
abundance: .; d_gene: .; v_gene: TRBV29-1; j_gene: TRBJ1-2; CDR3aa: CSVALNDYGYTF; CDR3nt: TGCAGCGTGGCCCTTAATGACTATGGCTACACCTTC
abundance: .; d_gene: TRBD1; v_gene: TRBV6-1; j_gene: TRBJ2-5; CDR3aa: CASSEGTVKETQYF; CDR3nt: TGTGCCAGCAGTGAGGGGACAGTAAAAGAGACCCAGTACTTC
abundance: .; d_gene: .; v_gene: TRBV2; j_gene: TRBJ1-4; CDR3aa: CASSGDWRNEKLFF; CDR3nt: TGTGCCAGCAGTGGAGATTGGCGGAATGAAAAACTGTTTTTT
abundance: .; d_gene: .; v_gene: TRBV5-1; j_gene: TRBJ2-1; CDR3aa: CASSLTTGYFYNEQFF; CDR3nt: TGCGCCAGCAGCTTGACAACCGGGTATTTCTACAATGAGCAGTTCTTC
abundance: .; d_gene: .; v_gene: TRBV28; j_gene: TRBJ1-4; CDR3aa: CASTGGTNEKLFF; CDR3nt: TGTGCCAGCACCGGCGGGACTAATGAAAAACTGTTTTTT
abundance: .; d_gene: TRBD1; v_gene: TRBV10-3; j_gene: TRBJ1-2; CDR3aa: CAISESLKTGKDYGYTF; CDR3nt: TGTGCCATCAGTGAGTCTTTAAAGACAGGGAAGGACTATGGCTACACCTTC
abundance: .; d_gene: TRBD2; v_gene: TRBV19; j_gene: TRBJ2-3; CDR3aa: CASSPLRLAGSTDTQYF; CDR3nt: TGTGCCAGTAGTCCCCTCAGACTAGCGGGTAGCACAGATACGCAGTATTTT
abundance: .; d_gene: TRBD2; v_gene: TRBV2; j_gene: TRBJ2-7; CDR3aa: CASKGGSSYEQYF; CDR3nt: TGTGCCAGCAAGGGCGGGAGCTCCTACGAGCAGTACTTC
abundance: .; d_gene: .; v_gene: TRBV4-1; j_gene: TRBJ1-1; CDR3aa: CASSQPLGGTEAFF; CDR3nt: TGCGCCAGCAGCCAACCCCTGGGGGGGACTGAAGCTTTCTTT